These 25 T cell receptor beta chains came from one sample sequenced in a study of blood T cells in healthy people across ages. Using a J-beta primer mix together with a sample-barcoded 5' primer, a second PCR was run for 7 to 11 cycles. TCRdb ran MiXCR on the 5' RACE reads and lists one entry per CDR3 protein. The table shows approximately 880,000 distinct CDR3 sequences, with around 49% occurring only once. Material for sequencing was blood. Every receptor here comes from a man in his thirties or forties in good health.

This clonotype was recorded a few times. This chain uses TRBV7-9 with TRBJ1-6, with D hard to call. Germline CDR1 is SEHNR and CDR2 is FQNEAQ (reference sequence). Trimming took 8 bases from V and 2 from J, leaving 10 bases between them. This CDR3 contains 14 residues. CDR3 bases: TGTGCCAGCCACGGACGGCCCTATAATTCACCCCTCCACTTT. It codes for CASHGRPYNSPLHF. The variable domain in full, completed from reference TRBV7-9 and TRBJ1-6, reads DTGVSQNPRHKITKRGQNVTFRCDPISEHNRLYWYRQTLGQGPEFLTYFQNEAQLEKSRLLSDRFSAERPKGSFSTLEIQRTEQGDSAMYLCASHGRPYNSPLHFGNGTRLTVT.

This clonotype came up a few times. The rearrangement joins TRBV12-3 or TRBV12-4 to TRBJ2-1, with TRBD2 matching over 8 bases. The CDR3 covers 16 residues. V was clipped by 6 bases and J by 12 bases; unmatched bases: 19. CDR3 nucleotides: TGTGCCAGCAGACCCGGTCGAGCGGGGGACGCCCTATTGCAGTTCTTC. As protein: CASRPGRAGDALLQFF.

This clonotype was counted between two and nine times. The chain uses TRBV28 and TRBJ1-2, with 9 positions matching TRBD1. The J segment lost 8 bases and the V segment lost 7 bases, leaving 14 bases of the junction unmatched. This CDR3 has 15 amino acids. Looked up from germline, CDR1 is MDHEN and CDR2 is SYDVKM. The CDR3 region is CASTLPPGQGGGYTF. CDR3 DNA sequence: TGTGCCAGCACCTTGCCCCCGGGACAGGGAGGGGGCTACACCTTC.

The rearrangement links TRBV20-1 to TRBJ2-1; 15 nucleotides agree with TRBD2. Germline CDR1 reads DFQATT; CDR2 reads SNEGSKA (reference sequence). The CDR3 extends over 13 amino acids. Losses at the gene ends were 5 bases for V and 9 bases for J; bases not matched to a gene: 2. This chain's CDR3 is CSAGLAGGREQFF. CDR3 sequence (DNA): TGCAGTGCTGGACTAGCGGGGGGGCGTGAGCAGTTCTTC.

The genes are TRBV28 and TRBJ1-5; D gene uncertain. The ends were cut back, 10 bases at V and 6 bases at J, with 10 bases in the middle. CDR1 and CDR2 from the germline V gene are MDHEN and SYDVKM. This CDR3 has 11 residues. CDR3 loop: CATQRLQPQHF. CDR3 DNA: TGTGCCACCCAACGCCTTCAGCCCCAGCATTTT.

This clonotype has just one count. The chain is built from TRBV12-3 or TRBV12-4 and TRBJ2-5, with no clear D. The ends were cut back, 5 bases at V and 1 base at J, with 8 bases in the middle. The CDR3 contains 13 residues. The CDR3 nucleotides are TGTGCCAGCAGTGTATTCCGCCAAGAGACCCAGTACTTC. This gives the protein CASSVFRQETQYF.

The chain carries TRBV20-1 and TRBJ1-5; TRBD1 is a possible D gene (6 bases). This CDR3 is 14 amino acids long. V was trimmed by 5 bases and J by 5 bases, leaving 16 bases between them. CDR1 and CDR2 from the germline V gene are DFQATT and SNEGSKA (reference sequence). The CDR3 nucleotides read TGCAGTGCTGCCCGAGCGGAGGGGGATCAGCCCCAGCATTTT. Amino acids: CSAARAEGDQPQHF.

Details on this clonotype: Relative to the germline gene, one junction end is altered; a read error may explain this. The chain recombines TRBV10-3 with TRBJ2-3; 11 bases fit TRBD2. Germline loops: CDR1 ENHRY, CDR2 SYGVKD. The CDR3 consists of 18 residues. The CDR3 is CAIGKLGLAGGSRDTQYF. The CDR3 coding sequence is TGTGCCATCGGAAAACTAGGGCTAGCGGGGGGAAGCAGAGATACGCAGTATTTT.

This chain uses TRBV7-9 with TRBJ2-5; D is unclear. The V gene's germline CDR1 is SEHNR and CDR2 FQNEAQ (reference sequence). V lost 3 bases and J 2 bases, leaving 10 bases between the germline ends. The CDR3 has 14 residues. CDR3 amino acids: CASSFFSDQETQYF. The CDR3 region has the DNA TGTGCCAGCAGCTTCTTCTCAGATCAAGAGACCCAGTACTTC. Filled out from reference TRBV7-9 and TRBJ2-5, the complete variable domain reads DTGVSQNPRHKITKRGQNVTFRCDPISEHNRLYWYRQTLGQGPEFLTYFQNEAQLEKSRLLSDRFSAERPKGSFSTLEIQRTEQGDSAMYLCASSFFSDQETQYFGPGTRLLVL.

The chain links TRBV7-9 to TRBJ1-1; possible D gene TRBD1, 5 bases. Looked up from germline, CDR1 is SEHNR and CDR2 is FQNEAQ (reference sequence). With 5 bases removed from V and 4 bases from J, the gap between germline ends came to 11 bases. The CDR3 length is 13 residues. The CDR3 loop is CASSRRESTEAFF. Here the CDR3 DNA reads TGTGCCAGCAGCCGCAGGGAGAGCACTGAAGCTTTCTTT.

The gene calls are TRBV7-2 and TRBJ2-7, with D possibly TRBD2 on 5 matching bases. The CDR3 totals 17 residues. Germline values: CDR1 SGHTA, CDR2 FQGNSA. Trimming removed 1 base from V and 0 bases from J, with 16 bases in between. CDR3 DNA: TGTGCCAGCAGCTTAGGTCTGCTAAGGGAGAGCTCCTACGAGCAGTACTTC. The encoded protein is CASSLGLLRESSYEQYF.

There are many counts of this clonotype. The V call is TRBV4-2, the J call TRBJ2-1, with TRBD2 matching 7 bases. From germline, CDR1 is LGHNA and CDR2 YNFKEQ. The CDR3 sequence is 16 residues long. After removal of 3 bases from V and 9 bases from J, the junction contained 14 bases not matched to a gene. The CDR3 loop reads CASSHETGLVEGEQFF. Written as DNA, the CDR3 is TGTGCCAGCAGCCACGAAACTGGACTAGTGGAAGGTGAGCAGTTCTTC.

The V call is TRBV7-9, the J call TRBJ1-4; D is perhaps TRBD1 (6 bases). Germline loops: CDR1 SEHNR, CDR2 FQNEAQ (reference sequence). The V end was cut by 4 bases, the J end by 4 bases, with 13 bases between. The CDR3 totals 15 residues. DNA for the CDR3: TGTGCCAGCAGCTCCGAGGACAGCCTTAATGAAAAACTGTTTTTT. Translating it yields CASSSEDSLNEKLFF.

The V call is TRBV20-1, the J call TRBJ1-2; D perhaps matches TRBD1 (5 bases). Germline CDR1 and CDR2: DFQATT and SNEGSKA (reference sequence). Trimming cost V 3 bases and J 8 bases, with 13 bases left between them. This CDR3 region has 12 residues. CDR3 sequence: CSASQTWGGYTF. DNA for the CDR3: TGCAGTGCTAGTCAAACGTGGGGCGGCTACACCTTC.

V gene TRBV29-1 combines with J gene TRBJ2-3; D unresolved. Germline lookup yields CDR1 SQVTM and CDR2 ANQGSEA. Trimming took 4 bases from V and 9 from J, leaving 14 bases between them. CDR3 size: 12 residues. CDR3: CSVADPDGTQYF. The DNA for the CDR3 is TGCAGCGTTGCCGACCCCGATGGGACGCAGTATTTT.

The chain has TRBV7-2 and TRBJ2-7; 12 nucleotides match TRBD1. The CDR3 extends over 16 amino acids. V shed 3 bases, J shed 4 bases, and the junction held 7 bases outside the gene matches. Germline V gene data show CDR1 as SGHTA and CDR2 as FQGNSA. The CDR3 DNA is TGTGCCAGCAGCTTTAAGGGACAGGGGGCGCAATACGAGCAGTACTTC. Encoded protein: CASSFKGQGAQYEQYF.

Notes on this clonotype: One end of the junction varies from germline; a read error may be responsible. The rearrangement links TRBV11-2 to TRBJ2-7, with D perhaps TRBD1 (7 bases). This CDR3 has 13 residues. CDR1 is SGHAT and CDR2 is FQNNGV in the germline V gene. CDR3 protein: CVSSVEGAGEQYF. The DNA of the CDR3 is TGTGTCAGCAGCGTGGAGGGGGCGGGAGAGCAGTACTTC.

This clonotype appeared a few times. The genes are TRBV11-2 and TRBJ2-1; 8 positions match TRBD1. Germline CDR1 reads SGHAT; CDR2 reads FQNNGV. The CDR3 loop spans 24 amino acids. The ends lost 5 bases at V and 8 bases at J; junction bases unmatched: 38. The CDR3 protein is CASSRIRTGWGPSGVTKHNDEQFF. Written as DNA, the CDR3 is TGTGCCAGCAGCAGAATAAGGACAGGGTGGGGGCCCTCCGGAGTCACAAAGCACAATGATGAGCAGTTCTTC. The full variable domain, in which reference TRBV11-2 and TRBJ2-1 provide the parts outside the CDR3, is EAGVAQSPRYKIIEKRQSVAFWCNPISGHATLYWYQQILGQGPKLLIQFQNNGVVDDSQLPKDRFSAERLKGVDSTLKIQPAKLEDSAVYLCASSRIRTGWGPSGVTKHNDEQFFGPGTRLTVL.

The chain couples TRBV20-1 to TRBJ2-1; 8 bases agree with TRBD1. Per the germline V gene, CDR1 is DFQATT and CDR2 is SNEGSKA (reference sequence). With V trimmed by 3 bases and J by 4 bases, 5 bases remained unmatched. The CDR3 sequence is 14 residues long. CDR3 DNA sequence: TGCAGTGCTAGGGGACAGGCGCAATACAATGAGCAGTTCTTC. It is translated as CSARGQAQYNEQFF.

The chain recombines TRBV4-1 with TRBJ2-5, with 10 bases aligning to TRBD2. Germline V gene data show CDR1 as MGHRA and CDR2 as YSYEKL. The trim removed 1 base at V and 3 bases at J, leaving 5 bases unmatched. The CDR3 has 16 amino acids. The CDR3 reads CASSQGGSGGEETQYF. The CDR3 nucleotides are TGCGCCAGCAGCCAAGGTGGCAGCGGGGGGGAAGAGACCCAGTACTTC.

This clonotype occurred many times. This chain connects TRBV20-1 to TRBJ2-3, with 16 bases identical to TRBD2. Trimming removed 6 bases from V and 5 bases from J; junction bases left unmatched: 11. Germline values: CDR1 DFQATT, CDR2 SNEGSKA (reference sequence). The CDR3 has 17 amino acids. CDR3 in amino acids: CSALPGLAGGPRDTQYF. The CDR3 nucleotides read TGCAGTGCCCTCCCGGGACTAGCGGGGGGGCCGAGAGATACGCAGTATTTT.

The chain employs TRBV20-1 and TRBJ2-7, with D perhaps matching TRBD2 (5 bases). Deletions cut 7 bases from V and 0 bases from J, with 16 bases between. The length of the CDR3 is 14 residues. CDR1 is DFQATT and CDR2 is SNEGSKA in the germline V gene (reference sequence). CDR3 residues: CSGTGRAGSYEQYF. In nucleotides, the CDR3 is TGCAGTGGAACGGGTCGGGCGGGCTCCTACGAGCAGTACTTC.

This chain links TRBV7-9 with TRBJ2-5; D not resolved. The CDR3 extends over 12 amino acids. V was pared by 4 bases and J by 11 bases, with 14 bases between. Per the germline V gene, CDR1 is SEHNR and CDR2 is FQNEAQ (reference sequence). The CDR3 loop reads CASSSDPYGQYF. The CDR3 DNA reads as TGTGCCAGCAGCTCCGATCCCTACGGGCAGTACTTC.

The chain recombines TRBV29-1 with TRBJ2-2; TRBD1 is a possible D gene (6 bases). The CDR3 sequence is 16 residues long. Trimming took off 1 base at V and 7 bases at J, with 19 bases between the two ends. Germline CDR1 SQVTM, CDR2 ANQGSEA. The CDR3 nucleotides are TGCAGCGTTGAAGGCGAGGATGGCAGGGACATCGGGGAGCTGTTTTTT. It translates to CSVEGEDGRDIGELFF.

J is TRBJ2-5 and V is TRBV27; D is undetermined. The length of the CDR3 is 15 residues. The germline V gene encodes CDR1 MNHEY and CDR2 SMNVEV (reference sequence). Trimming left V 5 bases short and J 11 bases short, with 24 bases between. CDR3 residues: CASSTGLGLGNEQYF. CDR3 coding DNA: TGTGCCAGCAGTACCGGCCTGGGTCTAGGCAATGAGCAGTACTTC.